These 8 T cell receptor beta chains came from one sample sequenced in a study of immune evolution from preneoplasia to lung adenocarcinoma. Data came from immunoSEQ multiplex PCR; TCRdb stores just in-frame clones and leaves some out. The profile shows about 7,200 clones, roughly 80% of them singletons. What was sequenced was FFPE adjacent normal lung tissue. These receptors were obtained from a person aged 70 to 85 with lung adenocarcinoma.

V and J are TRBV7-8 and TRBJ2-2; 7 bases line up with TRBD2. The CDR3 covers 15 residues. From germline, CDR1 is SGHVS and CDR2 FQNEAQ. V shed 6 bases and J 5 bases; nucleotides not matched to a gene: 9. CDR3 coding DNA: TGTGCCAGCAGGAAACGGACTAGTCTGACCGGGGAGCTGTTTTTT. Translated, it gives CASRKRTSLTGELFF.

CDR3 sequence: CSVDIESNYGYTF. The CDR3 coding sequence is TGCAGCGTTGATATAGAATCAAACTATGGCTACACCTTC. The V gene is TRBV29-1, the J gene TRBJ1-2; D uncertain. The CDR3 contains 13 residues. Germline V CDR1 and CDR2: SQVTM, ANQGSEA. Trimming took off 3 bases at V and 2 bases at J, with 10 bases between the two ends.

The chain joins TRBV5-8 to TRBJ2-3; 8 nucleotides align to TRBD1. There are 16 residues in the CDR3. The V gene's germline CDR1 is SGHTS and CDR2 YDEGEE. J was trimmed by 4 bases and V by 0 bases; bases with no gene match: 7. The DNA for the CDR3 is TGTGCCAGCAGCTTGGCCGCGGACAGGGACCCAGATACGCAGTATTTT. Translation: CASSLAADRDPDTQYF. Complete variable domain (other parts from reference TRBV5-8 and TRBJ2-3): EAGVTQSPTHLIKTRGQQATLRCSPISGHTSVYWYQQALGLGLQFLLWYDEGEERNRGNFPPRFSGRQFPNYSSELNVNALELEDSALYLCASSLAADRDPDTQYFGPGTRLTVL.

The genes are TRBV7-9 and TRBJ2-7; D may match TRBD1 or TRBD2 (6 bases each). V shed 1 base and J shed 2 bases, with 9 bases lying between them. The CDR3 loop spans 14 amino acids. Germline values: CDR1 SEHNR, CDR2 FQNEAQ (reference sequence). This CDR3 reads CASSLGGATYEQYF. DNA for the CDR3: TGTGCCAGCAGCTTAGGGGGGGCTACCTACGAGCAGTACTTC.

V is TRBV5-1 and J is TRBJ2-1; D might be TRBD1 or TRBD2, each matching 5 bases. Germline CDR1 is SGHRS and CDR2 is YFSETQ. Trimming removed 6 bases at V and 16 bases at J, with 23 bases between. This CDR3 contains 13 residues. The CDR3 coding sequence is TGCGCCAGCACCGTCGAGCGCCCCGGGACCTCTTTCTTC. Translation gives CASTVERPGTSFF.

This clone was seen once. This chain joins TRBV18 and TRBJ1-3; D ambiguous. Between the trimmed V and J ends, which lost 3 bases and 0 bases, there was a span of 12 bases. The CDR3 is 16 residues long. The germline V gene encodes CDR1 KGHSH and CDR2 LQKENI. The CDR3 reads CASSPGSRHSGNTIYF. CDR3 coding DNA: TGTGCCAGCTCACCCGGCAGTCGCCACTCTGGAAACACCATATATTTT. Together with reference TRBV18 and TRBJ1-3, the CDR3 gives the full variable domain: NAGVMQNPRHLVRRRGQEARLRCSPMKGHSHVYWYRQLPEEGLKFMVYLQKENIIDESGMPKERFSAEFPKEGPSILRIQQVVRGDSAAYFCASSPGSRHSGNTIYFGEGSWLTVV.

This clone has more than one count but fewer than ten. The V gene is TRBV27, the J gene TRBJ1-4, with D tentatively TRBD1 (6 bases). The CDR3 extends over 14 amino acids. Germline CDR1 and CDR2: MNHEY and SMNVEV (reference sequence). V was cut by 2 bases and J by 4 bases, with 8 bases left in between. The CDR3 bases are TGTGCCAGCAGTTTAGACAGGAATAATGAAAAACTGTTTTTT. Residues: CASSLDRNNEKLFF.

In DNA, the CDR3 is TGTGCCAGCAACTACAGGGGCAATCAGCCCCAGCATTTT. It translates to CASNYRGNQPQHF. This rearrangement joins TRBV2 to TRBJ1-5, with a possible D match to TRBD1 (6 bases). The CDR3 has 13 residues. Trimming left V 7 bases short and J 2 bases short, with 9 bases between. Germline values: CDR1 SNHLY, CDR2 FYNNEI.